Below are 17 T cell receptor beta chains sequenced from a single sample in a study of early T cells in non-severe SARS-CoV-2 infection. TCRdb reanalysed the 5' RACE reads using MiXCR and keeps one entry per CDR3 protein. Found here are roughly 54,000 distinct CDR3 sequences, about 7.7% of them singletons; the top ten hold over 9.5%. The sample in question was whole blood, obtained at baseline. These receptors were obtained from an adult who was a healthcare worker with PCR-confirmed SARS-CoV-2 infection or an uninfected control (not recorded which).

This clonotype was observed at least ten times. V usage is TRBV6-6 and J usage is TRBJ1-2, with TRBD1 matching over 12 bases. Germline trimming cut 2 bases from V and 7 bases from J; bases unmatched to any gene: 8. The CDR3 runs 16 residues. Germline CDR1 is MNHNY and CDR2 is SVGAGI (reference sequence). For the CDR3, the DNA is TGTGCCAGCAGTTACGGACCGGGACAGGGGGCTGCTGGCTACACCTTC. This codes for CASSYGPGQGAAGYTF.

This sequence joins TRBV5-1 and TRBJ1-1; D is unclear. V was shortened by 5 bases and J by 1 base, with 12 bases between the two germline ends. The CDR3 is 14 residues long. Per germline, CDR1 SGHRS and CDR2 YFSETQ. This chain's CDR3 is CASRLQETNTEAFF. As DNA, the CDR3 is TGCGCCAGCAGGTTACAAGAGACGAACACTGAAGCTTTCTTT.

The chain employs TRBV6-6 and TRBJ1-1; unclear D gene. The CDR3 totals 14 residues. The V and J ends lost 7 bases and 4 bases respectively, with 16 bases between them. The germline V gene encodes CDR1 MNHNY and CDR2 SVGAGI (reference sequence). The CDR3 sequence: CASTHLEQGTEAFF. For the CDR3, the DNA is TGTGCCAGCACCCACCTGGAGCAAGGCACTGAAGCTTTCTTT.

This clonotype has just a few counts. The V gene is TRBV7-3, the J gene TRBJ1-1; D is unclear. V dropped 5 bases and J dropped 8 bases, with 15 bases sitting between them. The CDR3 extends over 13 amino acids. The germline V gene has CDR1 SGHTA and CDR2 FQGTGA. The chain's CDR3 is CASSPGGVTEAFF. CDR3 coding DNA: TGTGCCAGCAGCCCCGGCGGAGTCACCGAAGCTTTCTTT.

The rearrangement links TRBV7-9 to TRBJ2-1; D unresolved. Trimming took off 6 bases at V and 0 bases at J, with 12 bases between the two ends. Germline CDR1 and CDR2: SEHNR and FQNEAQ (reference sequence). This CDR3 has 15 residues. CDR3 loop: CASRSTSSSYNEQFF. CDR3 nucleotide sequence: TGTGCCAGCAGAAGCACTTCCAGCTCCTACAATGAGCAGTTCTTC. Drawing the rest from reference TRBV7-9 and TRBJ2-1, the complete variable domain is DTGVSQNPRHKITKRGQNVTFRCDPISEHNRLYWYRQTLGQGPEFLTYFQNEAQLEKSRLLSDRFSAERPKGSFSTLEIQRTEQGDSAMYLCASRSTSSSYNEQFFGPGTRLTVL.

This clonotype occurred many times. The gene calls are TRBV20-1 and TRBJ2-5; D is perhaps TRBD2 (5 bases). The ends were cut back, 6 bases at V and 5 bases at J, with 19 bases in the middle. Germline lookup yields CDR1 DFQATT and CDR2 SNEGSKA (reference sequence). The CDR3 loop spans 14 amino acids. This CDR3 is CSADPGSSGETQYF. As DNA, the CDR3 is TGCAGTGCAGATCCGGGCTCATCGGGGGAGACCCAGTACTTC.

This clonotype was observed many times. This rearrangement joins TRBV7-9 to TRBJ2-5, with a weak D call TRBD2 (6 bases). The CDR3 contains 17 residues. With 3 bases removed from V and 4 bases from J, the gap between germline ends came to 21 bases. CDR1 and CDR2 (germline): SEHNR, FQNEAQ (reference sequence). This CDR3 is CASSFSASSGRTETQYF. The CDR3 nucleotides read TGTGCCAGCAGCTTTTCTGCTTCCTCCGGGAGAACAGAGACCCAGTACTTC. The variable domain in full, completed from reference TRBV7-9 and TRBJ2-5, reads DTGVSQNPRHKITKRGQNVTFRCDPISEHNRLYWYRQTLGQGPEFLTYFQNEAQLEKSRLLSDRFSAERPKGSFSTLEIQRTEQGDSAMYLCASSFSASSGRTETQYFGPGTRLLVL.

There are many counts of this clonotype. The CDR3 here is CASSPPHSGEQYF. The CDR3 DNA reads TGTGCCAGCAGTCCACCCCACAGCGGCGAGCAGTACTTC. V is TRBV25-1 and J is TRBJ2-7; D may be TRBD2 (5 bases). Trimming cost V 5 bases and J 6 bases, with 14 bases left between them. CDR3 length: 13 amino acids. Germline CDR1 reads MGHDK; CDR2 reads SYGVNS.

Only a few counts were recorded for this clonotype. The chain has TRBV7-2 and TRBJ2-3; D remains ambiguous. The CDR3 runs 13 residues. V was trimmed by 2 bases and J by 6 bases, leaving 9 bases between them. Germline CDR1 reads SGHTA; CDR2 reads FQGNSA. The CDR3 DNA reads TGTGCCAGCAGCTTAAGAGCATCGGATACGCAGTATTTT. Translation gives CASSLRASDTQYF.

The J gene is TRBJ2-7, the V gene TRBV7-6; unclear D gene. Trimming pared 4 bases from V and 5 bases from J, leaving 12 bases between. The germline V gene has CDR1 SGHVS and CDR2 FNYEAQ. The CDR3 totals 13 residues. CDR3 nucleotide sequence: TGTGCCAGCAGCTCTTTAACTGCCCACGAGCAGTACTTC. Protein: CASSSLTAHEQYF.

This clonotype showed up many times. CDR3 sequence (DNA): TGCGCCAGCAGCTTGGCCCCTGGGGGGGCAGGGGAGCAGTTCTTC. It is translated as CASSLAPGGAGEQFF. The genes are TRBV5-1 and TRBJ2-1; D is perhaps TRBD2 (7 bases). V was clipped by 0 bases and J by 10 bases, with 17 bases between them. This CDR3 contains 15 residues. Germline V gene lookup returns CDR1 SGHRS and CDR2 YFSETQ.

This clonotype occurred a few times. The chain is built from TRBV20-1 and TRBJ2-7; TRBD2 aligns across 9 bases. In germline, CDR1 is DFQATT, CDR2 SNEGSKA (reference sequence). This CDR3 has 14 residues. V lost 2 bases, J lost 4 bases, and 6 bases stayed unmatched. CDR3 sequence (DNA): TGCAGTGCTAGATACCTTAGCGGGAGTTACGAGCAGTACTTC. Translating gives CSARYLSGSYEQYF.

The chain links TRBV25-1 to TRBJ2-5; the D is unclear. The CDR3 runs 15 residues. V gave up 4 bases and J gave up 3 bases, with 15 bases separating them. From germline, CDR1 is MGHDK and CDR2 SYGVNS. The CDR3 sequence is CASSGLAIAEETQYF. CDR3 DNA sequence: TGTGCCAGCAGTGGATTAGCCATCGCAGAAGAGACCCAGTACTTC.

This chain joins TRBV6-1 and TRBJ2-5; D uncertain. The V and J ends lost 2 bases and 1 base respectively, with 8 bases between them. Germline V gives CDR1 MNHNS, CDR2 SASEGT. The CDR3 covers 14 residues. DNA of the CDR3: TGTGCCAGCAGTGAACCTCAGCTCCAAGAGACCCAGTACTTC. The encoded protein is CASSEPQLQETQYF.

The chain uses TRBV7-6 and TRBJ2-5, with 8 bases identical to TRBD1. The CDR3 contains 12 residues. Germline V CDR1 and CDR2: SGHVS, FNYEAQ. J lost 5 bases, V lost 5 bases, and 1 base had no gene match. The CDR3 protein is CASSRTGETQYF. The CDR3 DNA reads TGTGCCAGCAGCCGGACAGGGGAGACCCAGTACTTC.

This clonotype was counted ten times or more. This chain uses TRBV5-1 with TRBJ2-7; unclear D gene. Germline CDR1 and CDR2: SGHRS and YFSETQ. V was trimmed by 0 bases and J by 3 bases, leaving 7 bases between them. CDR3 length: 13 residues. The CDR3 DNA is TGCGCCAGCAGCTTGGAGTTAGACTACGAGCAGTACTTC. It specifies CASSLELDYEQYF.

This sequence joins TRBV6-2 or TRBV6-3 and TRBJ2-1; possibly TRBD2 for D (5 bases). Trimming pared 5 bases from V and 5 bases from J, leaving 16 bases between. This CDR3 has 15 amino acids. Per germline, CDR1 MNHEY and CDR2 SVGEGT. The CDR3 loop reads CASSRGGSGHNEQFF. CDR3 nucleotide sequence: TGTGCCAGCAGTCGAGGTGGGAGCGGCCACAATGAGCAGTTCTTC.